This T cell receptor beta chain derives from a study of blood T cell repertoires in COVID-19. Study as a whole: Sites in the United States, Italy and Spain provided acute and convalescent COVID-19 samples. The cDNA or gDNA used as material had been derived from T cells, B-cell-depleted T cells, or PBMCs.

TCRdb's table, derived via immunoSEQ multiplex PCR, lists solely in-frame clones and lacks some. The sample holds hundreds of thousands of clones; over 85% are singletons and the top ten take around 10%. The CDR3 extends over 22 amino acids. V dropped 8 bases and J dropped 0; count of bases not matched to a gene: 25. Per germline, CDR1 WSHSY and CDR2 SAAADI. The TCR originated in a woman aged 25 to 39 with COVID-19, enrolled during active disease. This chain connects TRBV10-2 to TRBJ2-6; the match to TRBD1 covers 7 bases. The sample comprised peripheral blood. The CDR3 bases are TGCGCCAGCGCCGATTCTACTTTGCTTTCGGACAGGATCTTCTCTGGGGCCAACGTCCTGACTTTC. This sequence encodes CASADSTLLSDRIFSGANVLTF.